This T cell receptor beta chain was captured in a study of blood T cells in healthy people across ages. Regarding this clonotype: No antigen is known for it.

Study-wide findings and caveats: Versus aged donors, long-lived donors had higher diversity and more naive CD4+ cells. Per million T cells, TCR beta diversity dropped roughly linearly as age increased.

Together with a sample-barcoded 5' primer, a J-beta primer mix was included in a second PCR lasting roughly 7 to 11 cycles. TCRdb reprocessed the 5' RACE reads with MiXCR, giving one entry per CDR3 protein. The sample includes about 1.7 million distinct CDR3 sequences, about 28% of them seen just once. Each sample had at least 7 million PBMCs isolated. Sequenced sample: blood. The sequence was collected from a woman aged 25 to 39 in good health.

The CDR3 region has the DNA TGCGCCAGCAGGGACAGAAGTCTGGACACTGAAGCTTTCTTT. It specifies CASRDRSLDTEAFF. The chain joins TRBV5-1 to TRBJ1-1; perhaps TRBD1 as D (6 bases). Germline V gives CDR1 SGHRS, CDR2 YFSETQ. The CDR3 has 14 residues. Trimming took 5 bases from V and 3 from J, leaving 14 bases between them.